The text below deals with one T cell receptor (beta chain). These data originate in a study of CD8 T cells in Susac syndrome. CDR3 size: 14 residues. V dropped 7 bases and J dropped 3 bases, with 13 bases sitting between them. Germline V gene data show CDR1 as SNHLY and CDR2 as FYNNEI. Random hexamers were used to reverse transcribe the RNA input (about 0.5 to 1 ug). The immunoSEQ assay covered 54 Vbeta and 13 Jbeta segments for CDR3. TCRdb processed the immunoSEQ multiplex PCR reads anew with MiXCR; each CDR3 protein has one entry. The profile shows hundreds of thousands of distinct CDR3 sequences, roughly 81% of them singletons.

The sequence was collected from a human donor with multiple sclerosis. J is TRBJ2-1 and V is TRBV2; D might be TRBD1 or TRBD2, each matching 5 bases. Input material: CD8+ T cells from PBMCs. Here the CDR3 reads CASIGTTSYNEQFF. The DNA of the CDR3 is TGTGCCAGCATAGGGACGACAAGCTACAATGAGCAGTTCTTC.